This TCR beta chain originates from a study of cytomegalovirus exposure and HLA in healthy donors (TCRdb year 2017). Describing the broader study: In an earlier analysis of 587 of the donors, less than 350 Gb of sequence data and 95 million to 130 million unique TCR beta sequences from 150 million to 200 million T cells were reported. All discovery cohort repertoires had been generated using a single sequencing platform. The study aimed to test whether cataloging public T cell receptors could reveal signatures of past pathogen exposure. On average, roughly 240,000 unique TCR beta nucleotide sequences were sequenced per donor among about 400 genotyped donors of the cohort, with 15% to 20% of those sequences being non-productive. An earlier analysis of around 540 of the donors applied high-throughput TCR beta sequencing to assess whether each TCR beta V gene segment acted as functional or pseudogenic. The study used immunosequencing to profile the T cell repertoires of more than 650 subjects and linked those repertoires to cytomegalovirus serostatus. The number of donors typed differed by locus, with roughly 629-640 for A, B, C, DRB1 and DQB1, around 500 for DQA1, 600 to 610 for DPA1, and over 400 for DPB1. A later analysis re-examined previously published TCR beta repertoires from 600 to 700 donors and added high-resolution HLA genotyping to investigate patterns of TCR occurrence. Class I and class II HLA loci were covered by the typing at four-digit resolution. Approximately 310 gigabases of sequencing data and around 80 million unique TCR sequences made up an early release that covered nearly 650 HLA-typed donors. Besides the first cohort of 550 to 750 subjects, a separate validation cohort made up of roughly 130 different subjects was used. A later genetic analysis took genome-wide SNP genotypes for about 55% of the roughly 700 donors and used that subset as a discovery cohort. Donor age, sex, ethnicity and CMV serostatus were compiled together with the repertoire data. The study combined high-throughput TCR immunosequencing, statistical association of individual TCRs with disease status, and machine learning to predict cytomegalovirus infection status. Rather than drawing on any new phenotypic data, the later analysis identified candidate immune exposures from TCR beta sequences and the way those sequences occurred across donors. Among the roughly 380 genotyped donors, approximately 77% belonged to the genetic ancestry cluster associated with self-reported Caucasian donors. Four or five DR-DQ haplotypes were treated as single units for association and clustering because of strong linkage in the cohort.

Receptors were amplified or captured by the immunoSEQ multiplex PCR assay. For the multiplex PCR, a mixture combining 60 forward primers for TCR Vbeta segments and 13 reverse primers for TCR Jbeta segments was used. Amplification of the CDR3 region of rearranged TCR beta genes was performed with a multiplex PCR assay on genomic DNA. The Illumina HiSeq System was used to sequence the amplified TCR beta libraries as 87-base-pair reads. The authors' analysis ran thus. A later analysis tallied roughly 80 million unique TCR beta chains across the 666 repertoires, and approximately 9.9 million of those chains were shared by two or more donors. To remove PCR and sequencing errors, raw reads were error-corrected and collapsed into unique sequences using a nearest-neighbor algorithm that merged closely related sequences. V, D and J gene segments were assigned by aligning CDR3 sequences to IMGT reference sequences. Each retained sequence needed at least a six-nucleotide match to both a V gene segment and a J gene segment. A rearrangement counted as productive if the CDR3 had no stop codons and remained in frame with V and J, and every other rearrangement counted as non-productive. CDR3 was defined by IMGT convention, running from the second conserved V-encoded cysteine to the conserved J-encoded phenylalanine. In an earlier analysis of 500 to 650 of the donors, sequences lacking an unambiguous match to a single V gene segment were excluded. An earlier analysis of several hundred of the donors called V segments functional above 56.7% productive rearrangements and segregating when the between-donor standard deviation exceeded 5%. A statistical classification framework was built to diagnose cytomegalovirus status from the catalog of TCR beta chain sequences. V and J gene assignment, in a later analysis, came from comparing TCR nucleotide sequences with IMGT/GENE-DB human TR gene sequences. Using the TCRdist pipeline, a later analysis assigned CDR3 sequences along with most-parsimonious VDJ recombination scenarios. A later analysis defined each TCR beta chain by its CDR3 amino acid sequence plus V-gene family, and excluded reads lacking a unique V-gene family. A later analysis removed several hundred highly shared, low-generation-probability nucleotide sequences to deal with suspected cross-contamination and a sequencing artifact. In a later analysis, a clonal expansion index for each public chain was calculated from normalized within-repertoire ranks of inferred template counts. A later analysis computed generation probabilities with a VDJ recombination model fitted to out-of-frame rearrangements, and checked the results against IGoR. A later analysis scored TCR-TCR, TCR-HLA and TCR-CMV co-occurrence with hypergeometric tests, applying a repertoire-size bias correction to TCR pairs. In a later analysis, false discovery rates were estimated by permuting HLA or CMV assignments 20 times. A later analysis grouped co-occurring TCRs with DBSCAN, adding TCRdist sequence similarity when clustering within HLA-allele-positive subsets. For co-occurrence clustering, repertoires with fewer than 30,000 or more than 120,000 public chains were excluded, along with a handful of repertoires with anomalous nucleotide sharing. TCRdb retrieved this table from immuneACCESS and kept in-frame rearrangements only. Not all clones are present; in checked studies, unresolved V genes account for under half, and no reason is known for the remainder. D and trimming come from the DNA, and the V and J calls and clone size come from that table. The sample contains 90,000 or so clones, about 77% of them found a single time. Roughly 4.2% of the sample lies in the top ten.

The cohort was made up of hundreds of healthy bone marrow donors. Cohort members were all nominally healthy when sampled, although unrecorded immune exposures were likely present. The donor tested CMV seronegative, placing the donor among the roughly 400 seronegative members of the cohort. A peripheral blood sample was collected from each donor, and TCR beta sequencing was performed on peripheral blood mononuclear cells. The Qiagen DNeasy Blood Extraction Kit was used to extract genomic DNA from the blood cell samples. Results and caveats for the whole study, not just this receptor: In a later analysis, TCR association rates were found to vary across HLA loci, with the most associated TCRs seen for DRB1 alleles and the fewest for HLA-C alleles. A later analysis found that most CMV-associated TCR beta chains appeared HLA-restricted, with HLA associations seemingly driven largely by CMV exposure. Because counts were too low, roughly 18 rarely observed V segments, including chromosome 9 orphons, were left out of the earlier analysis of about 620 of the donors. In a later analysis, HLA-associated TCR beta chains were found to be more clonally expanded and to have lower generation probabilities than equally common non-associated chains. In the study, around 150 TCR beta chains were listed as associated with cytomegalovirus. According to a later genetic analysis, donors in an Asian-associated ancestry cluster had fewer N-insertions in productive TCRs than the approximately 610-donor mean. The 87-base-pair reads could not distinguish some IMGT-functional V segments, including TRBV6-2 and TRBV6-3, so those segments were excluded. In vitro tests confirmed that three of the cytomegalovirus-associated TCR beta chains recognize cytomegalovirus antigens. CMV serostatus was the only immune exposure information available for the cohort. A later analysis reported that several top co-occurrence clusters appeared linked to parvovirus B19, influenza, CMV and Epstein-Barr virus. An association between a missense DCLRE1C variant and V-gene and J-gene trimming of TCR beta chains was found in a later genetic analysis and replicated in an independent cohort. Assigning TCR associations to individual alleles was difficult when HLA alleles, especially DR and DQ, strongly co-occurred. This cohort had only TCR beta chains sequenced, and the lack of alpha or paired-chain data limited which features could be detected. Specific HLA alleles were associated with some 15,000 TCR beta sequences at a false discovery rate of 0.05 in a later analysis. Correlated functional status among segregating V segments might reflect linkage disequilibrium, but an unknown experimental factor could not be ruled out. A further reported finding was that TCR beta sequences accurately predicted the HLA-A and HLA-B alleles for most subjects in the first cohort. An earlier analysis of approximately 570 of the donors showed that most TCR beta V segments appeared in productive rearrangements either about 87% or about 30% of the time, which broadly matched IMGT annotations. The classifier was reported to diagnose cytomegalovirus status with high specificity and sensitivity in both the original cohort and the validation cohort. Presence/absence analyses assumed roughly uniform sequencing depth across donors, an assumption that may not hold. A group of highly shared sequence variants was considered likely to be a technical artifact of the sequencing pipeline. Because HLA typing was unavailable for some donors at each locus, only the typed subset was used in association tests. Most TCR sequences were seen in very few donors, while some public TCRs were found in many individuals. The authors suggested that the approach could potentially be extended to other disease states and immunological phenotypes.

On this clone: Its antigen specificity is not known. Base qualities are not at hand, and no much larger clone is one base apart.

Inclusive of the bounding cysteine and phenylalanine, the CDR3 is 13 residues long. Left in the record is the CDR3 DNA by itself, 39 bases read in frame from the first base. The germline ends are 13 bases apart after V is trimmed by 8 bases and J by 2 bases. The germline V gene encodes CDR1 SGHRS and CDR2 YFSETQ. The sample comprised PBMCs. The chain joins TRBV5-1 to TRBJ1-2; the D gene is perhaps TRBD1, on 5 matching bases. The source is a man in his sixties in good health and CMV-seronegative. The DNA sequence reads TGCGCCAGTAATGAGGCAGGGAACTATGGCTACACCTTC. Its protein reads: CASNEAGNYGYTF. The full variable domain, with segments outside the CDR3 supplied by the reference TRBV5-1 and TRBJ1-2 proteins, appears as KAGVTQTPRYLIKTRGQQVTLSCSPISGHRSVSWYQQTPGQGLQFLFEYFSETQRNKGNFPGRFSGRQFSNSRSEMNVSTLELGDSALYLCASNEAGNYGYTFGSGTRLTVV.